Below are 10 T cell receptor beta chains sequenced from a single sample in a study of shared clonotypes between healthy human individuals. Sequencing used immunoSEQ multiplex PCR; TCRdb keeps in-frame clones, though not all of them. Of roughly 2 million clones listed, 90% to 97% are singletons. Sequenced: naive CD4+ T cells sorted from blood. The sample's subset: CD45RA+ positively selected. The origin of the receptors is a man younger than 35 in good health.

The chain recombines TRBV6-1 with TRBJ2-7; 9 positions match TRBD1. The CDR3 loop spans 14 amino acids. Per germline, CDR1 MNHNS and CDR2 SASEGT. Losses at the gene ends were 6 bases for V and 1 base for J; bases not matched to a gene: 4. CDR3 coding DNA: TGTGCCAGCAGGGCCGGGACAGGGTCCTACGAGCAGTACTTC. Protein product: CASRAGTGSYEQYF.

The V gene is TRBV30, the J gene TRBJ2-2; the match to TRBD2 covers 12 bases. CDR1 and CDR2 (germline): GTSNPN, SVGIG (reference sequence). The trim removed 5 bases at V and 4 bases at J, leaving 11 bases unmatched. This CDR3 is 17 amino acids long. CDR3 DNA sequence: TGTGCCTGGTTTCGGACTAGCGGGAAATCGGGCACCGGGGAGCTGTTTTTT. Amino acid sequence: CAWFRTSGKSGTGELFF.

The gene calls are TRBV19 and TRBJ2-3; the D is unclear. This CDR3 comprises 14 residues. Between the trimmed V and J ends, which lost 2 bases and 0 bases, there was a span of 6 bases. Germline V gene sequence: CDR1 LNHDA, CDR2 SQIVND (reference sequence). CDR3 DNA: TGTGCCAGTAGTATAAGCGCCAGCACAGATACGCAGTATTTT. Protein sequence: CASSISASTDTQYF. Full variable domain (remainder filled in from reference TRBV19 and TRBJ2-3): DGGITQSPKYLFRKEGQNVTLSCEQNLNHDAMYWYRQDPGQGLRLIYYSQIVNDFQKGDIAEGYSVSREKKESFPLTVTSAQKNPTAFYLCASSISASTDTQYFGPGTRLTVL.

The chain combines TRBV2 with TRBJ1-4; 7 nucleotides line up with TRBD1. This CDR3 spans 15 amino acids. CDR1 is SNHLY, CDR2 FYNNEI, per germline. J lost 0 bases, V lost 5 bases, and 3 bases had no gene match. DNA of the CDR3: TGTGCCAGCAGTACCGGGACAGCAACTAATGAAAAACTGTTTTTT. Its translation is CASSTGTATNEKLFF. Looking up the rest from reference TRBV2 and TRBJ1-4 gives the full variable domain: EPEVTQTPSHQVTQMGQEVILRCVPISNHLYFYWYRQILGQKVEFLVSFYNNEISEKSEIFDDQFSVERPDGSNFTLKIRSTKLEDSAMYFCASSTGTATNEKLFFGSGTQLSVL.

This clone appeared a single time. CDR3 amino acids: CASIGSLGYEQYF. DNA for the CDR3: TGTGCCAGCATAGGTTCTCTGGGCTACGAGCAGTACTTC. The chain recombines TRBV5-8 with TRBJ2-7; no definite D call. Looked up from germline, CDR1 is SGHTS and CDR2 is YDEGEE. The CDR3 is 13 residues long. Trimming stripped 6 bases from V and 3 bases from J, with 13 bases between.

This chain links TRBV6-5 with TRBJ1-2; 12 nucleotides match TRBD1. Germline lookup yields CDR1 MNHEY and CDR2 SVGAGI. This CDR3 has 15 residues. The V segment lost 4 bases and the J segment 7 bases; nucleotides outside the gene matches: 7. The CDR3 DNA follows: TGTGCCAGCAGTTCCGCGGGACAGGGGGCCGGTGGCTACACCTTC. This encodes CASSSAGQGAGGYTF.

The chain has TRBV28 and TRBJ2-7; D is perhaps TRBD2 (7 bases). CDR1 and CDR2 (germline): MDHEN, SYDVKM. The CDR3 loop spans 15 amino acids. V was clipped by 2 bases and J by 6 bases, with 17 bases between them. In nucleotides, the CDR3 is TGTGCCAGCAGTTTAGGAGGTTTGCGGGGGCGCGAGCAGTACTTC. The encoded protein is CASSLGGLRGREQYF. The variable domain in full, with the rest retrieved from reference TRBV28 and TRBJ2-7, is DVKVTQSSRYLVKRTGEKVFLECVQDMDHENMFWYRQDPGLGLRLIYFSYDVKMKEKGDIPEGYSVSREKKERFSLILESASTNQTSMYLCASSLGGLRGREQYFGPGTRLTVT.

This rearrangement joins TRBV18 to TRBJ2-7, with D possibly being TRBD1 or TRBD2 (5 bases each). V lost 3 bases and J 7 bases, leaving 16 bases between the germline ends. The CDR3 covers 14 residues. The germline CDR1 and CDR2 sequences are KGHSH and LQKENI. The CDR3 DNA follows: TGTGCCAGCTCACCCCGGGACGCGAAAGAAGAGCAGTACTTC. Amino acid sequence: CASSPRDAKEEQYF.

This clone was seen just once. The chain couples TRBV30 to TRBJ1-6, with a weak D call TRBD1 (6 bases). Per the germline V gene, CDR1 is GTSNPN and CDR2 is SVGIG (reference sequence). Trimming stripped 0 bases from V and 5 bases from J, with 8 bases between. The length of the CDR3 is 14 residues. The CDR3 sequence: CAWSVQGDNSPLHF. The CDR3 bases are TGTGCCTGGAGTGTACAGGGCGATAATTCACCCCTCCACTTT.

DNA for the CDR3: TGTGCCAGTCGAGCTAGCGCCCGCACAGATACGCAGTATTTT. Protein product: CASRASARTDTQYF. V gene TRBV19 combines with J gene TRBJ2-3; D might be TRBD2 (6 bases). This CDR3 is 14 amino acids long. Deletions cut 8 bases from V and 1 base from J, with 13 bases between. The germline V gene encodes CDR1 LNHDA and CDR2 SQIVND (reference sequence).